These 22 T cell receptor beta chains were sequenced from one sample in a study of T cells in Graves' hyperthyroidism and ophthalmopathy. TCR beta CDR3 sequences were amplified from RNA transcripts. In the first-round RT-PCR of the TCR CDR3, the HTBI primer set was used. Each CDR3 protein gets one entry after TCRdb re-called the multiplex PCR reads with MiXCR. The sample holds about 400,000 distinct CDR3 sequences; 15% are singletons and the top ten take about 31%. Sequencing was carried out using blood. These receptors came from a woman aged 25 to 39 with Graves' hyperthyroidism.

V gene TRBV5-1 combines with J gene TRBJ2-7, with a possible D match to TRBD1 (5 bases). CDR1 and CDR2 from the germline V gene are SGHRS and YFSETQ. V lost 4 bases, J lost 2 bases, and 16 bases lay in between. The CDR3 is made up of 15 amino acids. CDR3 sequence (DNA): TGCGCCAGCAGCCCAGTCCTGTTCAGGGCCTACGAGCAGTACTTC. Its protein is CASSPVLFRAYEQYF.

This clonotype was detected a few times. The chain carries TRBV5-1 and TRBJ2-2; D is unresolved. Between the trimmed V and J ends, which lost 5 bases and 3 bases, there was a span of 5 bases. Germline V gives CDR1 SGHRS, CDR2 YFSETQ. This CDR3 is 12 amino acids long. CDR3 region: CASRVDTGELFF. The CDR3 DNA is TGCGCCAGCAGGGTTGACACCGGGGAGCTGTTTTTT.

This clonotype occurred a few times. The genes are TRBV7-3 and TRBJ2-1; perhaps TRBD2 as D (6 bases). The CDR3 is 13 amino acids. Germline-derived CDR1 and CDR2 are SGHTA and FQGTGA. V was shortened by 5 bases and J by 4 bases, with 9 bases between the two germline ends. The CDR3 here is CASSTGVYNEQFF. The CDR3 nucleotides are TGTGCCAGCAGCACGGGGGTTTACAATGAGCAGTTCTTC.

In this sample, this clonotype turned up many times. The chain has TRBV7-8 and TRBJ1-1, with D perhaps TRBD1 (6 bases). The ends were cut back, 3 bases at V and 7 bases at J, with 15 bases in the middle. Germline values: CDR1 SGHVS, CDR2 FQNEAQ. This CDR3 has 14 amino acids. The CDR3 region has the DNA TGTGCCAGCAGCTTGCCGGTAGGGGGAGTTGAAGCTTTCTTT. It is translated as CASSLPVGGVEAFF. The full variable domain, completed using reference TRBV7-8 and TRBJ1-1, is GAGVSQSPRYKVAKRGQDVALRCDPISGHVSLFWYQQALGQGPEFLTYFQNEAQLDKSGLPSDRFFAERPEGSVSTLKIQRTQQEDSAVYLCASSLPVGGVEAFFGQGTRLTVV.

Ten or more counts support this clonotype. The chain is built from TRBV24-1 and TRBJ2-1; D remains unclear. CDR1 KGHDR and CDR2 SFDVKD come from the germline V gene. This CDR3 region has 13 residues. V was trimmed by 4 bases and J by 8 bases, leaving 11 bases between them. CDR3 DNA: TGTGCCACCAGTGACTTTGACTCGGATGAGCAGTTCTTC. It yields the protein CATSDFDSDEQFF.

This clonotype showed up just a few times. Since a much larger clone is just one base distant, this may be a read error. CDR3 protein: CASRPGLADSCEQYF. The CDR3, as DNA: TGTGCCAGCAGGCCGGGACTAGCGGATTCCTGCGAGCAGTACTTC. The chain carries TRBV6-1 and TRBJ2-7, with 11 positions matching TRBD2. The CDR3 spans 15 residues. CDR1 and CDR2 from the germline V gene are MNHNS and SASEGT.

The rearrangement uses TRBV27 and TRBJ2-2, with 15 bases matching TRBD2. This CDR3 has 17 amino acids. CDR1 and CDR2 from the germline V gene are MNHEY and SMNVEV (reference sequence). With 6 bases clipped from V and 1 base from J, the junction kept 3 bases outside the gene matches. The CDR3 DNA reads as TGTGCCAGCAGGGGACTAGCGGGAGGTTTGAACACCGGGGAGCTGTTTTTT. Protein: CASRGLAGGLNTGELFF.

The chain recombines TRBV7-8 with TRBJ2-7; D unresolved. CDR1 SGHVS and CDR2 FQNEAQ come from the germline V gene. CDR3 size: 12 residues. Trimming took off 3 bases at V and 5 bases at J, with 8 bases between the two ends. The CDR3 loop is CASSLADNEQYF. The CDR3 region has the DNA TGTGCCAGCAGCTTGGCCGACAACGAGCAGTACTTC.

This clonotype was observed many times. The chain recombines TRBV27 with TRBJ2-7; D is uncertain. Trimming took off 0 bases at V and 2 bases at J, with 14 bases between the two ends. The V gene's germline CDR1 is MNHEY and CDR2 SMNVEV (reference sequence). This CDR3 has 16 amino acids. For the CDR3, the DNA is TGTGCCAGCAGTTTATCGATAGGGTATCATCCCTACGAGCAGTACTTC. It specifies CASSLSIGYHPYEQYF.

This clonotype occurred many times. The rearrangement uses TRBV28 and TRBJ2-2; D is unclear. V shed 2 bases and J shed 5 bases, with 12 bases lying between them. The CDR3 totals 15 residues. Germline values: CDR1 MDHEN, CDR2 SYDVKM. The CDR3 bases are TGTGCCAGCAGTTTAACTCAGGTTGAAACCGGGGAGCTGTTTTTT. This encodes CASSLTQVETGELFF.

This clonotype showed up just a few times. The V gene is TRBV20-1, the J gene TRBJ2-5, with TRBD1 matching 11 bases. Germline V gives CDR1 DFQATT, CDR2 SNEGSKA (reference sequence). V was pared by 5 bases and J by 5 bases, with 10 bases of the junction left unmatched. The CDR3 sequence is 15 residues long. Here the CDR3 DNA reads TGCAGTGCTGCGCGGGGGACAGGGGGGGGGGAGACCCAGTACTTC. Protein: CSAARGTGGGETQYF.

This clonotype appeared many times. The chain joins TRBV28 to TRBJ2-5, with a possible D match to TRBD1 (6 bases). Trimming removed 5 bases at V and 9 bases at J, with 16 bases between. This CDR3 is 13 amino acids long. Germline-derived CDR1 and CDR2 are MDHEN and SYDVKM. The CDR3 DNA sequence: TGTGCCAGCAGTACCTCCGACAGGCCGCCCCAGTACTTC. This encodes CASSTSDRPPQYF.

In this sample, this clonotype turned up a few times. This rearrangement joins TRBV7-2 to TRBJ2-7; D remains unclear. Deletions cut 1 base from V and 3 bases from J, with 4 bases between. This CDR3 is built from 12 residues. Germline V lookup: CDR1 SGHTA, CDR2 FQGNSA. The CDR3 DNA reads TGTGCCAGCAGCTTAGACCACTACGAGCAGTACTTC. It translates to CASSLDHYEQYF.

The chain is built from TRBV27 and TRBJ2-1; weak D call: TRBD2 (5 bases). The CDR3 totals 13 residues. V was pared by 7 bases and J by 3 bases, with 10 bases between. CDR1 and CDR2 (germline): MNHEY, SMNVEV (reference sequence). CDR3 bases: TGTGCCAGCACTAGAGGGAACTACAATGAGCAGTTCTTC. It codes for CASTRGNYNEQFF.

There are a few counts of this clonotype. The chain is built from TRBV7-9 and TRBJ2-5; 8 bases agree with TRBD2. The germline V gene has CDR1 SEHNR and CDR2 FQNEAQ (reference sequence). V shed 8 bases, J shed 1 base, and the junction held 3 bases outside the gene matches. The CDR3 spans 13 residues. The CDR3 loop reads CASCSGIQETQYF. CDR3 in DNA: TGTGCCAGCTGTAGCGGGATCCAAGAGACCCAGTACTTC. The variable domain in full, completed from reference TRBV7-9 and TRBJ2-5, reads DTGVSQNPRHKITKRGQNVTFRCDPISEHNRLYWYRQTLGQGPEFLTYFQNEAQLEKSRLLSDRFSAERPKGSFSTLEIQRTEQGDSAMYLCASCSGIQETQYFGPGTRLLVL.

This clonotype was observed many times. The CDR3 spells CASSLGEDYGYTF. The CDR3 DNA follows: TGTGCCAGCAGTTTGGGGGAGGACTATGGCTACACCTTC. The chain couples TRBV7-9 to TRBJ1-2; a possible D gene is TRBD1 (5 bases). Trimming stripped 6 bases from V and 3 bases from J, with 11 bases between. In germline, CDR1 is SEHNR, CDR2 FQNEAQ (reference sequence). CDR3 length: 13 amino acids.

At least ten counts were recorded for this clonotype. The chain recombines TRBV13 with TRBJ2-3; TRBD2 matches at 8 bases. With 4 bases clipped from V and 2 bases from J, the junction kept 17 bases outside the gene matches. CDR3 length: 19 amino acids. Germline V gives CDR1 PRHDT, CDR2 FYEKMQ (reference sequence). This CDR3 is CASSSRPLHPGLVTDTQYF. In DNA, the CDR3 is TGTGCCAGCAGCTCAAGACCCCTCCATCCGGGACTAGTCACAGATACGCAGTATTTT.

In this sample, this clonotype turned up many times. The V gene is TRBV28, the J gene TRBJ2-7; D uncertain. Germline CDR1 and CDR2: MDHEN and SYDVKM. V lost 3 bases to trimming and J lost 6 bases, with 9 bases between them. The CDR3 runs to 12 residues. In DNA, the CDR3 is TGTGCCAGCAGTTTCTCGGCGTCCGAGCAGTACTTC. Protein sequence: CASSFSASEQYF.

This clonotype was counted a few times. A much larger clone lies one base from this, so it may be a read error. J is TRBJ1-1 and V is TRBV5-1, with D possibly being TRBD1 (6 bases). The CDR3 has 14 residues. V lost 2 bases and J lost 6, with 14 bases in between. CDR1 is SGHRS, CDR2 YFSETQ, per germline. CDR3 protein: CASSFVGGGAEAFF. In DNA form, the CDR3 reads TGCGCCAGCAGCTTTGTCGGGGGGGGCGCTGAAGCTTTCTTT.

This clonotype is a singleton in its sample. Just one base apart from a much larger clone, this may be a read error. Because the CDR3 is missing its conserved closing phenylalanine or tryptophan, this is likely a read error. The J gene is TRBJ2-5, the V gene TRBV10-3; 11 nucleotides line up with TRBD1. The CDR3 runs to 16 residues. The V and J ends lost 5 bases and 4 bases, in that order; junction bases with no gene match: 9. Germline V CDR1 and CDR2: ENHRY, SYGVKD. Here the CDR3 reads CAISRSRTGGGETQYL. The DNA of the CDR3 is TGTGCCATCAGTCGGTCCCGGACAGGGGGCGGAGAGACCCAGTACCTC.

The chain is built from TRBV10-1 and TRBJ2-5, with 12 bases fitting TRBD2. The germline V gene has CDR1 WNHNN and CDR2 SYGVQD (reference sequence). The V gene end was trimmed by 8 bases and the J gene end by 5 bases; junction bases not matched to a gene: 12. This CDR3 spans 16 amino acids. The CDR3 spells CASSTSGRPFQETQYF. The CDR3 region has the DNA TGCGCCAGCTCGACTAGCGGGAGACCCTTTCAGGAGACCCAGTACTTC.

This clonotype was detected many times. In nucleotides, the CDR3 is TGCAGTGCTTCGGACAGCGGCACTGAAGCTTTCTTT. Translated, it gives CSASDSGTEAFF. The chain has TRBV20-1 and TRBJ1-1; TRBD1 might be the D (6 bases). The CDR3 has 12 amino acids. CDR1 and CDR2 from the germline V gene are DFQATT and SNEGSKA (reference sequence). V was shortened by 5 bases and J by 4 bases, with 11 bases between the two germline ends.